Below, 23 T cell receptor beta chains from the same sample are listed, as sequenced in a study of regulatory T cells in long-lasting Graves disease. Time point noted: newly diagnosed GD, antithyroid drugs for less than 3 months. After RNA was extracted from PBMCs, the TCR library was made from it. Arm-PCR of CDR3 regions with iRepertoire HTBI primers generated TCR beta libraries. One entry per CDR3 protein, called by TCRdb with MiXCR from the multiplex PCR reads. Of 320,000 or so distinct CDR3 sequences listed, about a sixth are singletons. This specimen was peripheral blood mononuclear cells (PBMCs), taken at new diagnosis, from a patient treated with antithyroid drugs. All receptors come from a female donor with Graves disease.

This clonotype was found many times. The chain combines TRBV7-9 with TRBJ1-1; D unresolved. The CDR3 loop spans 11 amino acids. V was clipped by 6 bases and J by 7 bases, with 9 bases between them. Germline V CDR1 and CDR2: SEHNR, FQNEAQ (reference sequence). The CDR3 here is CASSSRHEAFF. CDR3 DNA sequence: TGTGCCAGCAGTTCCAGACATGAAGCTTTCTTT. Full variable domain (missing parts from reference TRBV7-9 and TRBJ1-1): DTGVSQNPRHKITKRGQNVTFRCDPISEHNRLYWYRQTLGQGPEFLTYFQNEAQLEKSRLLSDRFSAERPKGSFSTLEIQRTEQGDSAMYLCASSSRHEAFFGQGTRLTVV.

The gene calls are TRBV6-2 or TRBV6-3 and TRBJ2-1; the match to TRBD2 covers 8 bases. This CDR3 spans 18 amino acids. The V gene's germline CDR1 is MNHEY and CDR2 SVGEGT. The junction had 14 bases not matched to a gene; V was cut back by 2 bases and J by 5 bases. The CDR3 reads CASSYGGVSGVRNNEQFF. The CDR3 DNA reads as TGTGCCAGCAGTTACGGGGGAGTTAGCGGGGTCCGCAACAATGAGCAGTTCTTC.

This clonotype was recorded at least ten times. The chain combines TRBV2 with TRBJ2-7; the D is unclear. This CDR3 is built from 13 residues. Trimming shortened V by 6 bases and J by 4 bases, and 13 bases separated the two germline ends. CDR1 and CDR2 (germline): SNHLY, FYNNEI. The CDR3 DNA sequence: TGTGCCAGCAGGCTAGAGGTTTGGTACGAGCAGTACTTC. This gives the protein CASRLEVWYEQYF.

The table lists this clonotype with many counts. The J gene is TRBJ2-7, the V gene TRBV12-3 or TRBV12-4; TRBD1 matches at 12 bases. Losses at the gene ends were 5 bases for V and 6 bases for J; bases not matched to a gene: 8. The CDR3 length is 15 residues. DNA for the CDR3: TGTGCCAGCAGTACCTCCGGGACAGGGGGCGCCGAGCAGTACTTC. This gives the protein CASSTSGTGGAEQYF.

This clonotype was counted ten times or more. The chain employs TRBV28 and TRBJ1-5; D ambiguous. V was cut by 6 bases and J by 4 bases, with 16 bases left in between. Germline V gene sequence: CDR1 MDHEN, CDR2 SYDVKM. This CDR3 is 15 amino acids long. Here the CDR3 DNA reads TGTGCCAGCAGCCCCATCAATGACCGTAATCAGCCCCAGCATTTT. Its translation: CASSPINDRNQPQHF.

This clonotype was seen a handful of times. The V gene is TRBV20-1, the J gene TRBJ2-7; D may correspond to TRBD1 or TRBD2 (6 bases each). The CDR3 is 15 amino acids. From germline, CDR1 is DFQATT and CDR2 SNEGSKA (reference sequence). Trimming removed 3 bases at V and 2 bases at J, with 17 bases between. This CDR3 reads CSARSSTGGAYEQYF. DNA for the CDR3: TGCAGTGCTAGGTCTTCGACAGGAGGGGCCTACGAGCAGTACTTC.

V is TRBV11-2 and J is TRBJ2-7, with TRBD1 as a possible D gene (6 bases). The CDR3 loop spans 15 amino acids. The germline V gene has CDR1 SGHAT and CDR2 FQNNGV. Between the trimmed V and J ends, which lost 5 bases and 2 bases, there was a span of 16 bases. The CDR3 is CASSALRDTAYEQYF. CDR3 sequence (DNA): TGTGCCAGCAGCGCCCTTCGGGACACCGCCTACGAGCAGTACTTC.

The rearrangement joins TRBV19 to TRBJ1-6; 8 bases map to TRBD1. The CDR3 loop spans 13 amino acids. From germline, CDR1 is LNHDA and CDR2 SQIVND (reference sequence). Germline trimming cut 5 bases from V and 14 bases from J; bases unmatched to any gene: 8. The CDR3 loop is CASSLANRGTLHF. CDR3 DNA: TGTGCCAGTAGTCTCGCAAACAGGGGGACCCTCCACTTT.

The gene calls are TRBV7-2 and TRBJ1-5; 8 nucleotides match TRBD1. The germline CDR1 and CDR2 sequences are SGHTA and FQGNSA. The CDR3 is 15 residues long. The V and J ends lost 4 bases and 5 bases, in that order; junction bases with no gene match: 7. This chain's CDR3 is CASSWQGAKDQPQHF. The CDR3 DNA reads as TGTGCCAGCAGCTGGCAGGGGGCGAAGGATCAGCCCCAGCATTTT.

In its sample, this clonotype was seen many times. Since a much larger clone is just one base distant, this may be a read error. The chain recombines TRBV2 with TRBJ2-5; 10 bases agree with TRBD1. There are 15 residues in the CDR3. CDR1 and CDR2 (germline): SNHLY, FYNNEI. The CDR3 sequence is CAGSAGTGAYETQYF. The CDR3 bases are TGTGCCGGCAGTGCCGGGACAGGGGCGTACGAGACCCAGTACTTC.

The chain is built from TRBV9 and TRBJ2-1; 16 nucleotides align to TRBD2. CDR3 length equals 18 residues. Germline-derived CDR1 and CDR2 are SGDLS and YYNGEE. V shed 4 bases, J shed 4 bases, and the junction held 8 bases outside the gene matches. The CDR3: CASSLGLAGGPVYNEQFF. The CDR3 DNA sequence: TGTGCCAGCAGCTTGGGACTAGCGGGAGGGCCGGTGTACAATGAGCAGTTCTTC. Full variable domain (remainder filled in from reference TRBV9 and TRBJ2-1): DSGVTQTPKHLITATGQRVTLRCSPRSGDLSVYWYQQSLDQGLQFLIQYYNGEERAKGNILERFSAQQFPDLHSELNLSSLELGDSALYFCASSLGLAGGPVYNEQFFGPGTRLTVL.

This clonotype has a count of ten or more. V and J are TRBV12-3 or TRBV12-4 and TRBJ2-1; D assignment may be TRBD1 or TRBD2 (5 bases each). V lost 8 bases, J lost 4 bases, and 18 bases lay in between. The length of the CDR3 is 15 residues. The CDR3 nucleotides read TGTGCCAGCCAAAGCCAGGGAGACGGTTACAATGAGCAGTTCTTC. Translated: CASQSQGDGYNEQFF.

The sample holds many counts of this clonotype. The rearrangement uses TRBV11-2 and TRBJ2-2, with 11 bases that match TRBD2. This CDR3 comprises 13 residues. The J segment lost 9 bases and the V segment lost 6 bases, leaving 3 bases of the junction unmatched. Germline V CDR1 and CDR2: SGHAT, FQNNGV. CDR3: CASRGLAVRELFF. As DNA, the CDR3 is TGTGCCAGCAGGGGACTAGCGGTCAGGGAGCTGTTTTTT.

This clonotype was seen only a few times. The chain recombines TRBV6-1 with TRBJ2-6; possible D gene TRBD1, 7 bases. Germline CDR1 and CDR2: MNHNS and SASEGT. Between the trimmed V and J ends, which lost 6 bases and 13 bases, there was a span of 22 bases. CDR3 length equals 15 residues. In DNA, the CDR3 is TGTGCCAGCAGACCCGGGACAGCCGCCGGAGGGGTCCTGACTTTC. It encodes CASRPGTAAGGVLTF.

The sample holds many counts of this clonotype. V and J are TRBV10-3 and TRBJ2-7; 9 bases fit TRBD1. CDR1 ENHRY and CDR2 SYGVKD come from the germline V gene. This CDR3 is built from 13 residues. V lost 9 bases and J lost 1; bases outside the gene matches: 4. The CDR3 reads CAIQTGGSYEQYF. The CDR3 DNA follows: TGTGCCATTCAGACAGGGGGTTCCTACGAGCAGTACTTC.

The chain recombines TRBV13 with TRBJ2-7, with 10 bases aligning to TRBD2. Germline V lookup: CDR1 PRHDT, CDR2 FYEKMQ (reference sequence). This CDR3 region has 14 residues. The V segment lost 1 base and the J segment 6 bases; nucleotides outside the gene matches: 3. CDR3 amino acids: CASSLAQREGEQYF. Here the CDR3 DNA reads TGTGCCAGCAGCTTAGCCCAGCGGGAGGGCGAGCAGTACTTC.

Only a few counts were recorded for this clonotype. A read error may explain this, as a much larger clone is one base away. The chain joins TRBV12-3 or TRBV12-4 to TRBJ1-5; the match to TRBD1 covers 9 bases. The CDR3 runs 14 residues. The CDR3: CTSSQGQGHQPQHF. The DNA of the CDR3 is TGTACCAGCAGCCAAGGACAGGGGCATCAGCCCCAGCATTTT.

In the case of this clonotype: This may arise from a read error, as a much more abundant clone is one base away. This chain connects TRBV6-2 or TRBV6-3 to TRBJ2-7; D possibly corresponds to TRBD1 (5 bases). Per the germline V gene, CDR1 is MNHEY and CDR2 is SVGEGT. This CDR3 has 14 residues. The germline V and J ends were trimmed by 5 bases and 5 bases, with 16 bases remaining between them. The CDR3, as DNA: TGTGCCAGCAGTGCAGGGCCAGGGTTCCACGAGCAGTACTTC. This sequence encodes CASSAGPGFHEQYF.

This clonotype has a count of ten or more. The rearrangement links TRBV4-2 to TRBJ2-7; 7 bases are shared with TRBD2. This CDR3 region has 15 residues. Germline CDR1 and CDR2: LGHNA and YNFKEQ. With 4 bases clipped from V and 0 bases from J, the junction kept 6 bases outside the gene matches. CDR3: CASSPDGTISYEQYF. CDR3 DNA: TGTGCCAGCAGCCCGGACGGGACTATCTCCTACGAGCAGTACTTC.

V gene TRBV28 combines with J gene TRBJ2-5; D not certain. The CDR3 has 13 amino acids. Looked up from germline, CDR1 is MDHEN and CDR2 is SYDVKM. V was trimmed by 3 bases and J by 2 bases, leaving 7 bases between them. Here the CDR3 reads CASSFPPQETQYF. The CDR3 DNA reads TGTGCCAGCAGTTTCCCCCCTCAAGAGACCCAGTACTTC. The variable domain in full, completed from reference TRBV28 and TRBJ2-5, reads DVKVTQSSRYLVKRTGEKVFLECVQDMDHENMFWYRQDPGLGLRLIYFSYDVKMKEKGDIPEGYSVSREKKERFSLILESASTNQTSMYLCASSFPPQETQYFGPGTRLLVL.

This clonotype was seen only a few times. The chain recombines TRBV6-2 or TRBV6-3 with TRBJ1-6; D ambiguous. The CDR3 is 14 amino acids. The V and J ends lost 5 bases and 4 bases respectively, with 9 bases between them. Germline V lookup: CDR1 MNHEY, CDR2 SVGEGT. The CDR3 coding sequence is TGTGCCAGCAGTGAAAGGTCATATAATTCACCCCTCCACTTT. Its protein is CASSERSYNSPLHF.

This clonotype was found a few times. The V gene is TRBV20-1, the J gene TRBJ2-4; 8 bases agree with TRBD1. The CDR3 extends over 16 amino acids. Unmatched junction bases numbered 5, after V lost 0 bases and J lost 1 base. Germline CDR1 DFQATT, CDR2 SNEGSKA (reference sequence). The CDR3 here is CSARDSRQGAKNIQYF. The CDR3 bases are TGCAGTGCTAGAGATTCCAGACAGGGGGCCAAAAACATTCAGTACTTC.

There are many counts of this clonotype. The CDR3 loop reads CASRGGTRGNSPLHF. The CDR3, as DNA: TGTGCCAGCAGGGGAGGTACCAGGGGTAATTCACCCCTCCACTTT. V is TRBV7-9 and J is TRBJ1-6; D possibly corresponds to TRBD1 (6 bases). Germline V lookup: CDR1 SEHNR, CDR2 FQNEAQ (reference sequence). V lost 6 bases and J 6 bases, leaving 15 bases between the germline ends. The CDR3 contains 15 residues. Supplemented by reference TRBV7-9 and TRBJ1-6, the full variable domain reads DTGVSQNPRHKITKRGQNVTFRCDPISEHNRLYWYRQTLGQGPEFLTYFQNEAQLEKSRLLSDRFSAERPKGSFSTLEIQRTEQGDSAMYLCASRGGTRGNSPLHFGNGTRLTVT.